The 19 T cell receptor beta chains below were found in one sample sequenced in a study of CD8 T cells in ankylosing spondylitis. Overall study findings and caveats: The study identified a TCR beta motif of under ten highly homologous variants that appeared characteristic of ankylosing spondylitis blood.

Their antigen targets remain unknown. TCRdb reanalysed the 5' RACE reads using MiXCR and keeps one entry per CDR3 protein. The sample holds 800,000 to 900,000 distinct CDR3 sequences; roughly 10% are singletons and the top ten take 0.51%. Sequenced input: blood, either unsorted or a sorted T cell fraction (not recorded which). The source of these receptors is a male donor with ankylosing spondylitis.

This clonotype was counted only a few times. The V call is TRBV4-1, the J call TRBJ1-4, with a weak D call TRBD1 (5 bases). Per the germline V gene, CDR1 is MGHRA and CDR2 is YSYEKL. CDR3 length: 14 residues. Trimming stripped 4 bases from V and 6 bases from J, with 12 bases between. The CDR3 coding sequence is TGCGCCAGCAGCCTCGGGACTTTAGATGAAAAACTGTTTTTT. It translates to CASSLGTLDEKLFF.

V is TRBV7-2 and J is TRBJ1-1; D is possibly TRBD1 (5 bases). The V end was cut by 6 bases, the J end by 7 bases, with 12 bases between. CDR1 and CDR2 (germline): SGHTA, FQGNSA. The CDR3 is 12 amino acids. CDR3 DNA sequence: TGTGCCAGCAGTAATGGGGGGAGTGAAGCTTTCTTT. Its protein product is CASSNGGSEAFF.

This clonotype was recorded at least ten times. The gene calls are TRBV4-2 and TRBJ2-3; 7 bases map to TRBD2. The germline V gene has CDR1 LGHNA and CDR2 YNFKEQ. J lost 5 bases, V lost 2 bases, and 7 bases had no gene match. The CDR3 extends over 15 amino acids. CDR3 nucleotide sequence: TGTGCCAGCAGCCAAAACCCGCGCGGGAGAGATACGCAGTATTTT. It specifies CASSQNPRGRDTQYF.

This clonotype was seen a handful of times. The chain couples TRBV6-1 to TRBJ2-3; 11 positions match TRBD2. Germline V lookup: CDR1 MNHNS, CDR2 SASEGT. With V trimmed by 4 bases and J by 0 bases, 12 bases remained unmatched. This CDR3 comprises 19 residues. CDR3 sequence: CASSAITSGSYSSTDTQYF. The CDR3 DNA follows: TGTGCCAGCAGTGCTATAACTAGCGGGAGCTATTCTAGCACAGATACGCAGTATTTT.

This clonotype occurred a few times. The CDR3 region has the DNA TGTGCCAGCAGTTTGGCGTGGGCGGCCGGGGGGCCAAAACTGTTTTTT. Its translation: CASSLAWAAGGPKLFF. The V gene is TRBV27, the J gene TRBJ1-4, with D possibly TRBD1 on 6 matching bases. The CDR3 runs 16 residues. Deletions cut 3 bases from V and 10 bases from J, with 21 bases between. Germline loops: CDR1 MNHEY, CDR2 SMNVEV (reference sequence).

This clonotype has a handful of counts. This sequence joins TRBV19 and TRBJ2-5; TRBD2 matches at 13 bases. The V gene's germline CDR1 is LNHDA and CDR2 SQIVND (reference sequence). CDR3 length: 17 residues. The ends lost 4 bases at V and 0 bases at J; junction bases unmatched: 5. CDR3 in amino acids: CASSKGLAGVYQETQYF. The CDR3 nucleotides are TGTGCCAGTAGTAAAGGACTAGCGGGAGTTTACCAAGAGACCCAGTACTTC.

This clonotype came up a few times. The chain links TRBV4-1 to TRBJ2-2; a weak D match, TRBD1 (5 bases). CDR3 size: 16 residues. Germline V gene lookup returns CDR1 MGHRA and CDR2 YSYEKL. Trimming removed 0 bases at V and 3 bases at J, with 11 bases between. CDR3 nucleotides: TGCGCCAGCAGCCAAGATCTTCTCAGGGACACCGGGGAGCTGTTTTTT. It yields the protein CASSQDLLRDTGELFF.

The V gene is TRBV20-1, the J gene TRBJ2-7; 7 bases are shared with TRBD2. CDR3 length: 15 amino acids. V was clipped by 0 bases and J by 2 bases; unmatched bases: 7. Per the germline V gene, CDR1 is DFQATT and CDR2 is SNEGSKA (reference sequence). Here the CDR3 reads CSARDSQRGPYEQYF. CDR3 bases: TGCAGTGCTAGAGATTCCCAGCGGGGTCCCTACGAGCAGTACTTC.

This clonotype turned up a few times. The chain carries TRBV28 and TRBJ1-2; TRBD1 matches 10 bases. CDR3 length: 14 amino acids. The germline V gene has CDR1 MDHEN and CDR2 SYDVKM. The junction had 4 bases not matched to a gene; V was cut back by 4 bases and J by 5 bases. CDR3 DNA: TGTGCCAGCAGTTCTGGACAGGGGGTTTATGGCTACACCTTC. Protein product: CASSSGQGVYGYTF.

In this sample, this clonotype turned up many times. CDR3 loop: CASTWTQNQPQHF. DNA of the CDR3: TGTGCCAGCACCTGGACCCAAAATCAGCCCCAGCATTTT. The chain carries TRBV6-2 or TRBV6-3 and TRBJ1-5; D not resolved. The CDR3 has 13 amino acids. Trimming pared 7 bases from V and 4 bases from J, leaving 11 bases between. The germline V gene has CDR1 MNHEY and CDR2 SVGEGT.

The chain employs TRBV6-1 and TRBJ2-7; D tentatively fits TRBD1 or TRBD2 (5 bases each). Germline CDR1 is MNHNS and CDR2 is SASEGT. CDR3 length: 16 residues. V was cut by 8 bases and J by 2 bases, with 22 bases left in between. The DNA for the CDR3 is TGTGCCAGCGAATCCCGGGACGCATTATTCCCCTACGAGCAGTACTTC. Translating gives CASESRDALFPYEQYF.

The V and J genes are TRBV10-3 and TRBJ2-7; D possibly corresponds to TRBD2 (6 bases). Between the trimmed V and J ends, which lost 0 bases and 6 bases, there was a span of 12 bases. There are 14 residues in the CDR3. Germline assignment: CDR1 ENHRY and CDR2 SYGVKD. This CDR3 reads CAISESFGRGEQYF. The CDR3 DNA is TGTGCCATCAGTGAGTCGTTCGGGCGGGGCGAGCAGTACTTC.

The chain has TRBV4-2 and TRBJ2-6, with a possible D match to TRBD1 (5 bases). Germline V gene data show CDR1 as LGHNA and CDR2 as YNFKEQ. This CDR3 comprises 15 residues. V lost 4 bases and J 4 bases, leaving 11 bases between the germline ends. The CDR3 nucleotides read TGTGCCAGCAGCCCAGCCAGGGTCGGGGCCAACGTCCTGACTTTC. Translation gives CASSPARVGANVLTF.

The CDR3 DNA reads TGTGCCAGCTCACCATATGATGACTATGGCTACACCTTC. It codes for CASSPYDDYGYTF. The gene calls are TRBV18 and TRBJ1-2, with no clear D. CDR1 is KGHSH and CDR2 is LQKENI in the germline V gene. Between the trimmed V and J ends, which lost 2 bases and 3 bases, there was a span of 7 bases. This CDR3 is built from 13 residues.

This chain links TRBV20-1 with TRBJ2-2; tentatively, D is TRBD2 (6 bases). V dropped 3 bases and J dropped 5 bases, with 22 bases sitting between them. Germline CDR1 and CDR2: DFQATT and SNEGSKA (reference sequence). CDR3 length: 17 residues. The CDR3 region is CSASLGWQAGTTGELFF. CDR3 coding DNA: TGCAGTGCTAGCCTTGGGTGGCAGGCGGGAACAACCGGGGAGCTGTTTTTT.

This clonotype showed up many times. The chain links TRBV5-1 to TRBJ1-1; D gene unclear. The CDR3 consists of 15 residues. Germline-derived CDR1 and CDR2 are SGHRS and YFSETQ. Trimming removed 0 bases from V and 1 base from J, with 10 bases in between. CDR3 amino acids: CASSLESAGNTEAFF. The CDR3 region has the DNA TGCGCCAGCAGCTTGGAGAGCGCAGGGAACACTGAAGCTTTCTTT.

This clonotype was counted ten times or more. Here the CDR3 DNA reads TGTGCCAGCAGTCTCCGACTAGCGGGAGGGCCGTCCGATGAGCAGTTCTTC. Translated: CASSLRLAGGPSDEQFF. The J gene is TRBJ2-1, the V gene TRBV12-3 or TRBV12-4; 14 bases are a match to TRBD2. V lost 5 bases to trimming and J lost 8 bases; unmatched junction nucleotides: 11. This CDR3 spans 17 amino acids.

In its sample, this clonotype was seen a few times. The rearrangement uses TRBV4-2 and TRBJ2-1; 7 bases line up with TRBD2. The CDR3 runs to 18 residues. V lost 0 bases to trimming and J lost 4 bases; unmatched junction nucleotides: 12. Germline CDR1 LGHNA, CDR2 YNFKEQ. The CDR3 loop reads CASSQEGGRPSAYNEQFF. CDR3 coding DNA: TGTGCCAGCAGCCAAGAAGGCGGGAGACCTTCCGCTTACAATGAGCAGTTCTTC.

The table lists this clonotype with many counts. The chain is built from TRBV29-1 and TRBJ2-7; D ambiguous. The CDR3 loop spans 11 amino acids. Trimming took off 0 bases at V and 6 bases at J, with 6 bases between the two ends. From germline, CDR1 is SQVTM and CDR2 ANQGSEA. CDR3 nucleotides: TGCAGCGTTGAAGATCCGGGCGAGCAGTACTTC. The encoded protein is CSVEDPGEQYF.